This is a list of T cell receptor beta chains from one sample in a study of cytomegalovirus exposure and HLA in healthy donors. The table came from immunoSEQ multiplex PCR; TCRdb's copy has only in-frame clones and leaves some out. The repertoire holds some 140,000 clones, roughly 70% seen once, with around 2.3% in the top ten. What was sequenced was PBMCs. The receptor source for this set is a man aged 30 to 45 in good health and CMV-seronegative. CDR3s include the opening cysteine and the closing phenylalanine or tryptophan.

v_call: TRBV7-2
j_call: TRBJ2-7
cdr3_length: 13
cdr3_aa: CASSLVQAYEQYF

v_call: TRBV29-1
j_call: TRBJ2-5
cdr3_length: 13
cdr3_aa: CSVEGEIQETQYF

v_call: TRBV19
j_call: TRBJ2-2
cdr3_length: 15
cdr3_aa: CASSMAGGDTGELFF

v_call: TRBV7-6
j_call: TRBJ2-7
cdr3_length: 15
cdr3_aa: CASSYRTGSGYEQYF

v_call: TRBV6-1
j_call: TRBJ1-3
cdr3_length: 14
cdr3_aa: CASSEAGAGNTIYF

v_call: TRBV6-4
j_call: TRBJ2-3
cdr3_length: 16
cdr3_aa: CASSDSTSGSTDTQYF

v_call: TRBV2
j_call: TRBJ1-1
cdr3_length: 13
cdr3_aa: CASSDGGNTEAFF

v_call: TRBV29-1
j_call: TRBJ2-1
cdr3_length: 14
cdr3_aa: CSVEGVRGRRVQFF

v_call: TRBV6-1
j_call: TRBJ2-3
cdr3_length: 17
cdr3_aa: CASSEETSSLSTDTQYF

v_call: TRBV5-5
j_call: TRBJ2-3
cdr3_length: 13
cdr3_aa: CASSSGQGGTQYF

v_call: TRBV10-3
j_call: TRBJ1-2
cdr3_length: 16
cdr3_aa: CAIRPDGTGGLYGYTF

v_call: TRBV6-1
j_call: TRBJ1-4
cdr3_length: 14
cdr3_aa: CASSVLGQKEKLFF

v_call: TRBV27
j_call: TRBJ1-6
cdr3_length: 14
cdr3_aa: CASSLTGRNSPLHF

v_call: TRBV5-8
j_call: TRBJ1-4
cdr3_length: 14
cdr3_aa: CASSLDRGNEKLFF

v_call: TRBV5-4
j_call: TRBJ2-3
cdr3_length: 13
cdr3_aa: CASSLAQPDTQYF

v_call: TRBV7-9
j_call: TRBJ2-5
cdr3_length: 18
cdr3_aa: CASSNLLIRTGGRETQYF

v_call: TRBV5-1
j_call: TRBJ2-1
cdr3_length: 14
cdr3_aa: CASSGLAGMNEQFF

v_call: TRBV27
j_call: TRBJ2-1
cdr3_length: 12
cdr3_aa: CASITKDNEQFF

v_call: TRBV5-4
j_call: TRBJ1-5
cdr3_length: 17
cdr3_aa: CASSSGGRQGTDQPQHF

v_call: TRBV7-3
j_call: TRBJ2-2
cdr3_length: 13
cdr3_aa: CASSLQGGGELFF

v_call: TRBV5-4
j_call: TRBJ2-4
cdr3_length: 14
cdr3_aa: CASSLAGAKNIQYF

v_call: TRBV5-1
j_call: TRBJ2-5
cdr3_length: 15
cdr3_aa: CASSLSGARLETQYF

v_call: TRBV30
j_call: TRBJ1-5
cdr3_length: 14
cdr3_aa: CAWGQGAQGQPQHF

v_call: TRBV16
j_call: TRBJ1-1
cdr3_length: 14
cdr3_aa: CASSHLGSNTEAFF

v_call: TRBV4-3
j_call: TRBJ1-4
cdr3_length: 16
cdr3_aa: CASSQGDRGRGEKLFF

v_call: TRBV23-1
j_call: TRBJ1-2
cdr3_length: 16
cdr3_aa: CASSQLTDGILNGYTF

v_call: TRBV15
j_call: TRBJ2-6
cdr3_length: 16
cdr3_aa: CATSRERDSGANVLTF

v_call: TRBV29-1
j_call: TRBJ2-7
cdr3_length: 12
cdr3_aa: CSCRDKGYEQYF

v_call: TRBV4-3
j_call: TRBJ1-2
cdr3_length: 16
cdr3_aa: CASSQETGSVNYGYTF

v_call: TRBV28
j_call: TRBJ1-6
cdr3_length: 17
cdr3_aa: CASSLSGVSSYNSPLHF

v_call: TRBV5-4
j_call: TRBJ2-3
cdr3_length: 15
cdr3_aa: CASSLAQGCTDTQYF

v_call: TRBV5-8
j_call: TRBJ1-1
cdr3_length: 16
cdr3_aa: CASSPYRGALNTEAFF

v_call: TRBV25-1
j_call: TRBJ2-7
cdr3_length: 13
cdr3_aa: CASSQGQSYEQYF

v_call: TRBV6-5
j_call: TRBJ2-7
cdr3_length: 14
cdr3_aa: CASSYKGIFYEQYF

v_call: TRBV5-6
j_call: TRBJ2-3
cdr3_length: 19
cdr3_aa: CASSLESQRGRLSTDTQYF

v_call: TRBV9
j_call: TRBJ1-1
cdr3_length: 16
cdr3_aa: CASSARQGTTNTEAFF

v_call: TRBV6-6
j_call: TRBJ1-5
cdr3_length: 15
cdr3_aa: CASSKQGAFNQPQHF

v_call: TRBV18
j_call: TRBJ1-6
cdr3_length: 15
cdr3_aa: CASSPGQPKDSPLHF

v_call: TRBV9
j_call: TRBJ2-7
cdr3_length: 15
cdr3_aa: CASSVTGAGAGEQYF

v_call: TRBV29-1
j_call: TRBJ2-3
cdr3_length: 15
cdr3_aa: CSVDGQEDSADTQYF